These 26 T cell receptor beta chains were sequenced from one sample in a study of blood T cell repertoires in COVID-19. The assay was immunoSEQ multiplex PCR, and TCRdb's table has in-frame clones only and misses some. The sample carries about 120,000 clones, 70% to 90% recorded once. Sequenced input: peripheral blood. These TCRs come from a woman in her fifties or sixties with acute or convalescent COVID-19.

V and J are TRBV5-1 and TRBJ1-6; D gene uncertain. The CDR3 is 15 residues long. Trimming shortened V by 1 base and J by 5 bases, and 10 bases separated the two germline ends. From germline, CDR1 is SGHRS and CDR2 YFSETQ. The CDR3 here is CASSLRLGDNSPLHF. In nucleotides, the CDR3 is TGCGCCAGCAGCTTGAGGTTGGGAGATAATTCACCCCTCCACTTT.

The chain employs TRBV9 and TRBJ1-3; a possible D gene is TRBD1 (6 bases). V dropped 4 bases and J dropped 3 bases, with 14 bases sitting between them. The CDR3 consists of 15 residues. Germline CDR1 is SGDLS and CDR2 is YYNGEE. Here the CDR3 DNA reads TGTGCCAGCAGCCAGCGGGGGGCTGATGGAAACACCATATATTTT. Translation: CASSQRGADGNTIYF.

This chain links TRBV28 with TRBJ1-5; tentatively, D is TRBD1 (6 bases). Germline loops: CDR1 MDHEN, CDR2 SYDVKM. This CDR3 region has 15 residues. Trimming cost V 2 bases and J 1 base, with 9 bases left between them. CDR3 sequence: CASSLPGVSNQPQHF. In nucleotides, the CDR3 is TGTGCCAGCAGTTTACCAGGGGTGAGCAATCAGCCCCAGCATTTT.

The V and J genes are TRBV5-1 and TRBJ1-2; D might be TRBD1 (6 bases). This CDR3 spans 14 amino acids. Germline lookup yields CDR1 SGHRS and CDR2 YFSETQ. Trimming took 4 bases from V and 2 from J, leaving 12 bases between them. The CDR3, as DNA: TGCGCCAGCAGCCCACAGGGTGTCAACTATGGCTACACCTTC. This gives the protein CASSPQGVNYGYTF.

This chain joins TRBV7-9 and TRBJ2-2; D is perhaps TRBD2 (6 bases). Germline CDR1 and CDR2: SEHNR and FQNEAQ (reference sequence). The CDR3 is 15 residues long. The germline V and J ends were trimmed by 7 bases and 3 bases, with 15 bases remaining between them. The CDR3 loop reads CASTPWGEYTGELFF. The CDR3 DNA follows: TGTGCCAGCACCCCATGGGGGGAGTACACCGGGGAGCTGTTTTTT. The entire variable domain, with the rest obtained from reference TRBV7-9 and TRBJ2-2, is as follows: DTGVSQNPRHKITKRGQNVTFRCDPISEHNRLYWYRQTLGQGPEFLTYFQNEAQLEKSRLLSDRFSAERPKGSFSTLEIQRTEQGDSAMYLCASTPWGEYTGELFFGEGSRLTVL.

The chain employs TRBV6-5 and TRBJ1-6; D not certain. V lost 5 bases, J lost 0 bases, and 5 bases lay in between. CDR3 length equals 14 residues. Looked up from germline, CDR1 is MNHEY and CDR2 is SVGAGI. The CDR3 sequence: CASSRSSYNSPLHF. The CDR3 DNA reads as TGTGCCAGCAGTCGGAGCTCCTATAATTCACCCCTCCACTTT.

This clone appeared a few times. The V and J genes are TRBV9 and TRBJ2-1; TRBD2 aligns across 9 bases. After removal of 4 bases from V and 3 bases from J, the junction contained 11 bases not matched to a gene. Germline CDR1 and CDR2: SGDLS and YYNGEE. The CDR3 loop spans 17 amino acids. Here the CDR3 reads CASSKLRSGGSYNEQFF. DNA for the CDR3: TGTGCCAGCAGCAAACTGCGGAGCGGGGGGAGCTACAATGAGCAGTTCTTC.

The rearrangement links TRBV13 to TRBJ1-5, with D unclear. Trimming pared 4 bases from V and 0 bases from J, leaving 10 bases between. The CDR3 has 15 amino acids. Germline V gene sequence: CDR1 PRHDT, CDR2 FYEKMQ (reference sequence). The CDR3 region is CASSSAGISNQPQHF. The CDR3, as DNA: TGTGCCAGCAGCTCAGCGGGGATTAGCAATCAGCCCCAGCATTTT.

Only one count was recorded for this clone. The genes are TRBV6-5 and TRBJ1-1; 7 positions match TRBD1. The CDR3 totals 13 residues. The V gene's germline CDR1 is MNHEY and CDR2 SVGAGI. J lost 7 bases, V lost 8 bases, and 10 bases had no gene match. CDR3 region: CASQTPTGSEAFF. DNA for the CDR3: TGTGCCAGCCAGACCCCGACAGGGAGTGAAGCTTTCTTT.

This clone came up once. The chain has TRBV5-4 and TRBJ2-4; 8 nucleotides align to TRBD1. This CDR3 is built from 19 residues. Per the germline V gene, CDR1 is SGHNT and CDR2 is YYREEE (reference sequence). The junction had 12 bases not matched to a gene; V was cut back by 0 bases and J by 1 base. The CDR3 nucleotides are TGTGCCAGCAGCTTGGGGCTAGAAGGACAGGGAGCGGCCAAAAACATTCAGTACTTC. Translating it yields CASSLGLEGQGAAKNIQYF.

The chain combines TRBV9 with TRBJ1-3; TRBD1 matches 7 bases. V shed 2 bases, J shed 2 bases, and the junction held 4 bases outside the gene matches. Germline V CDR1 and CDR2: SGDLS, YYNGEE. There are 15 residues in the CDR3. The CDR3 nucleotides read TGTGCCAGCAGCGTCGCCGGGACAGCTGGAAACACCATATATTTT. Its protein product is CASSVAGTAGNTIYF.

V and J are TRBV14 and TRBJ1-2; D is unresolved. V gave up 4 bases and J gave up 3 bases, with 21 bases separating them. This CDR3 contains 17 residues. Germline V gene sequence: CDR1 SGHDN, CDR2 FVKESK. The CDR3: CASSRWTKESRDYGYTF. CDR3 DNA sequence: TGTGCCAGCAGCCGCTGGACTAAGGAGTCAAGGGACTATGGCTACACCTTC. The entire variable domain, with the rest obtained from reference TRBV14 and TRBJ1-2, is as follows: EAGVTQFPSHSVIEKGQTVTLRCDPISGHDNLYWYRRVMGKEIKFLLHFVKESKQDESGMPNNRFLAERTGGTYSTLKVQPAELEDSGVYFCASSRWTKESRDYGYTFGSGTRLTVV.

The V call is TRBV24-1, the J call TRBJ2-3; 7 bases map to TRBD2. Germline CDR1 KGHDR, CDR2 SFDVKD. The CDR3 consists of 15 residues. V lost 2 bases, J lost 0 bases, and 1 base stayed unmatched. The CDR3 sequence is CATSDWGGSTDTQYF. CDR3 nucleotides: TGTGCCACCAGTGATTGGGGGGGGAGCACAGATACGCAGTATTTT.

The count of this clone is one. The chain recombines TRBV4-3 with TRBJ1-1; 7 nucleotides align to TRBD1. This CDR3 contains 14 residues. The V gene end was trimmed by 3 bases and the J gene end by 1 base; junction bases not matched to a gene: 2. The V gene's germline CDR1 is LGHNA and CDR2 YSLEER. The CDR3 loop reads CASSQTGKNTEAFF. In DNA, the CDR3 is TGCGCCAGCAGCCAGACAGGGAAGAACACTGAAGCTTTCTTT.

J is TRBJ2-5 and V is TRBV4-3, with 7 bases identical to TRBD2. The germline gives CDR1 LGHNA, CDR2 YSLEER. This CDR3 is built from 15 residues. J lost 4 bases, V lost 3 bases, and 8 bases had no gene match. In nucleotides, the CDR3 is TGCGCCAGCAGCCAGGTTCAGGGAGGGCGAGAGACCCAGTACTTC. Its protein product is CASSQVQGGRETQYF.

The chain is built from TRBV28 and TRBJ2-7, with 7 bases matching TRBD1. Germline V CDR1 and CDR2: MDHEN, SYDVKM. The ends lost 2 bases at V and 2 bases at J; junction bases unmatched: 3. This CDR3 has 14 residues. The CDR3 coding sequence is TGTGCCAGCAGTTTAGGGACAGACCCCTACGAGCAGTACTTC. It encodes CASSLGTDPYEQYF.

This clone was recorded only once. The junction differs from germline at one of its ends, possibly a read error. The V call is TRBV23-1, the J call TRBJ2-3; D is perhaps TRBD2 (6 bases). TRBV23-1 falls under the ORF class, with uncertain function. The CDR3 has 10 residues. The CDR3 region has the DNA TGCGCCAGCAGTCACCCCCGGGGGAATTTT. It codes for CASSHPRGNF.

The J gene is TRBJ2-3, the V gene TRBV7-3; a weak D match, TRBD2 (6 bases). CDR1 and CDR2 from the germline V gene are SGHTA and FQGTGA. This CDR3 comprises 16 residues. Trimming stripped 2 bases from V and 6 bases from J, with 18 bases between. The CDR3 DNA sequence: TGTGCCAGCAGCTTAGGGGCAGCAACCGGAGGGGATACGCAGTATTTT. It yields the protein CASSLGAATGGDTQYF. Full variable domain (missing parts from reference TRBV7-3 and TRBJ2-3): GAGVSQTPSNKVTEKGKYVELRCDPISGHTALYWYRQSLGQGPEFLIYFQGTGAADDSGLPNDRFFAVRPEGSVSTLKIQRTERGDSAVYLCASSLGAATGGDTQYFGPGTRLTVL.

The chain couples TRBV20-1 to TRBJ1-1, with a possible D match to TRBD1 (6 bases). Germline V gene data show CDR1 as DFQATT and CDR2 as SNEGSKA (reference sequence). V gave up 7 bases and J gave up 8 bases, with 14 bases separating them. CDR3 length equals 11 residues. Here the CDR3 reads CSVLIRGEAFF. CDR3 coding DNA: TGCAGTGTCCTTATAAGGGGGGAAGCTTTCTTT.

The rearrangement uses TRBV5-4 and TRBJ1-2; D may be TRBD1 (5 bases). The CDR3 runs 13 residues. CDR1 SGHNT and CDR2 YYREEE come from the germline V gene (reference sequence). Trimming took off 3 bases at V and 6 bases at J, with 12 bases between the two ends. CDR3 protein: CASSSGRVNGYTF. Written as DNA, the CDR3 is TGTGCCAGCAGCTCCGGCAGGGTGAATGGCTACACCTTC.

The chain couples TRBV4-1 to TRBJ1-2, with TRBD1 identical over 8 bases. This CDR3 spans 16 amino acids. Unmatched junction bases numbered 11, after V lost 2 bases and J lost 6 bases. Germline values: CDR1 MGHRA, CDR2 YSYEKL. The CDR3 DNA is TGCGCCAGCAGCCAAAGTCTGACAGGGGCTGTACATGGCTACACCTTC. This codes for CASSQSLTGAVHGYTF.

In DNA, the CDR3 is TGTGCCAGCAGCTCACCGAGGACTAATGAAAAACTGTTTTTT. Protein product: CASSSPRTNEKLFF. The chain uses TRBV7-3 and TRBJ1-4; D remains ambiguous. The CDR3 is made up of 14 amino acids. V was shortened by 4 bases and J by 2 bases, with 8 bases between the two germline ends. Germline CDR1 and CDR2: SGHTA and FQGTGA.

The chain has TRBV5-4 and TRBJ2-2; maybe TRBD2 (7 bases). CDR3 size: 15 residues. The germline gives CDR1 SGHNT, CDR2 YYREEE (reference sequence). V was cut by 6 bases and J by 6 bases, with 18 bases left in between. The CDR3, as DNA: TGTGCCAGCACCTCAGAGGGGGGGCGGTCCGGGGAGCTGTTTTTT. It is translated as CASTSEGGRSGELFF.

This sequence joins TRBV3-1 (or the pseudogene TRBV3-2) and TRBJ2-1, with D possibly matching TRBD2 (6 bases). Germline loops: CDR1 LGHDT, CDR2 YNNKEL (reference sequence). This CDR3 is 16 amino acids long. With 4 bases removed from V and 4 bases from J, the gap between germline ends came to 17 bases. The CDR3, as DNA: TGTGCCAGCAGCCCTTTTATCCGGGAGAGTTACAATGAGCAGTTCTTC. Amino acid sequence: CASSPFIRESYNEQFF.

The chain couples TRBV7-9 to TRBJ2-7; 10 bases align to TRBD1. With V trimmed by 3 bases and J by 2 bases, 1 base remained unmatched. The CDR3 totals 14 residues. Germline loops: CDR1 SEHNR, CDR2 FQNEAQ (reference sequence). Here the CDR3 reads CASSLGTGAYEQYF. In DNA form, the CDR3 reads TGTGCCAGCAGCTTGGGGACAGGGGCCTACGAGCAGTACTTC.

The rearrangement uses TRBV19 and TRBJ1-6; tentatively, D is TRBD1 (6 bases). Trimming took 5 bases from V and 7 from J, leaving 9 bases between them. This CDR3 region has 13 residues. Germline V gene sequence: CDR1 LNHDA, CDR2 SQIVND (reference sequence). The CDR3 here is CASSPQGNSPLHF. DNA of the CDR3: TGTGCCAGTAGTCCACAGGGCAATTCACCCCTCCACTTT.